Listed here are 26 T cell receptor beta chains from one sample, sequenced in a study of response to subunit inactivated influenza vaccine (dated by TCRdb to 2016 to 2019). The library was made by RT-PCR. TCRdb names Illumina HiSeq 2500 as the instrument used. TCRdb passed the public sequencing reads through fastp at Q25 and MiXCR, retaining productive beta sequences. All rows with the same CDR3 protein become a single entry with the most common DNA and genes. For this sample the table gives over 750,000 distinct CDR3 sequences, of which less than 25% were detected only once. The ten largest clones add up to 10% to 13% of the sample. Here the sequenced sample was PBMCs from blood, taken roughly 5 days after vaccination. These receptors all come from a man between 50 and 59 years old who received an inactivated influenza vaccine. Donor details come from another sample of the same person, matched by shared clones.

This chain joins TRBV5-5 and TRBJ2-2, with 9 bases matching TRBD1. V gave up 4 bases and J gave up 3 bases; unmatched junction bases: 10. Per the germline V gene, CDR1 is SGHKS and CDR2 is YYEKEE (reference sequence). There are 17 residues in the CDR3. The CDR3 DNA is TGTGCCAGCAGCGGGGACAGGGTGTTTAAGGACACCGGGGAGCTGTTTTTT. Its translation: CASSGDRVFKDTGELFF. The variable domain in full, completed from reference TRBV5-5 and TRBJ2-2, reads DAGVTQSPTHLIKTRGQQVTLRCSPISGHKSVSWYQQVLGQGPQFIFQYYEKEERGRGNFPDRFSARQFPNYSSELNVNALLLGDSALYLCASSGDRVFKDTGELFFGEGSRLTVL.

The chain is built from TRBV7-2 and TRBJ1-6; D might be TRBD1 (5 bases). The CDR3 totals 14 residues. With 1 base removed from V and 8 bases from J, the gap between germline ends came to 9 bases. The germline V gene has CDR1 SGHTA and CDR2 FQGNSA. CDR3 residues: CASSLVDSYSPLHF. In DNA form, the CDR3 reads TGTGCCAGCAGCTTAGTAGACAGCTATTCACCCCTCCACTTT.

DNA for the CDR3: TGCGCCAGCAGCCAAGAGGCGGCCCCACAGACCCAGTACTTC. It encodes CASSQEAAPQTQYF. The chain employs TRBV4-3 and TRBJ2-5, with D unclear. The V and J ends lost 0 bases and 6 bases respectively, with 11 bases between them. There are 14 residues in the CDR3. Germline CDR1 and CDR2: LGHNA and YSLEER.

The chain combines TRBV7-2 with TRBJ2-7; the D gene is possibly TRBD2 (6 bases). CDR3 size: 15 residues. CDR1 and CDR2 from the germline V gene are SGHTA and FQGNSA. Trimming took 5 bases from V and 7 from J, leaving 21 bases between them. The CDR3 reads CASSTAGLGSGEQYF. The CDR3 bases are TGTGCCAGCAGCACCGCGGGACTCGGATCCGGGGAGCAGTACTTC.

The CDR3 DNA follows: TGCAGTGCTAGATCAGGGGAGGGTCGGGGACTTCAGCGCACAGATACGCAGTATTTT. Protein sequence: CSARSGEGRGLQRTDTQYF. The chain carries TRBV20-1 and TRBJ2-3; D might be TRBD2 (7 bases). This CDR3 contains 19 residues. V was trimmed by 2 bases and J by 1 base, leaving 25 bases between them. The germline V gene encodes CDR1 DFQATT and CDR2 SNEGSKA (reference sequence).

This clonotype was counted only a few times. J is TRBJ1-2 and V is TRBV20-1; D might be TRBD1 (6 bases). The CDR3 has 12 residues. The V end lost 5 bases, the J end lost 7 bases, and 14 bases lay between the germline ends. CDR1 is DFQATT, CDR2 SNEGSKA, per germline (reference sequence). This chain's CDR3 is CSAGQRLGGYTF. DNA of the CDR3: TGCAGTGCTGGACAGAGACTAGGTGGCTACACCTTC.

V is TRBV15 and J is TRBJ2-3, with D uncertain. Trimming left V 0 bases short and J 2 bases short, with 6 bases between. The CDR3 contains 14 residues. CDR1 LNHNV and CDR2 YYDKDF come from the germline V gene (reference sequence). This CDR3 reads CATSRDPYTDTQYF. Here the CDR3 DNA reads TGTGCCACCAGCAGAGACCCATACACAGATACGCAGTATTTT. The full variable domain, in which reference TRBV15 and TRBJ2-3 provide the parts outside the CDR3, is DAMVIQNPRYQVTQFGKPVTLSCSQTLNHNVMYWYQQKSSQAPKLLFHYYDKDFNNEADTPDNFQSRRPNTSFCFLDIRSPGLGDTAMYLCATSRDPYTDTQYFGPGTRLTVL.

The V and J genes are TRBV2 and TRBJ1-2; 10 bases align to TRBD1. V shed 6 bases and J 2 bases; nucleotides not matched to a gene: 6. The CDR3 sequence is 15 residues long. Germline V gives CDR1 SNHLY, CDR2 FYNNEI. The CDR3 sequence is CASRGTGDRNYGYTF. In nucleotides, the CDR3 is TGTGCCAGCAGGGGGACAGGGGACCGAAACTATGGCTACACCTTC.

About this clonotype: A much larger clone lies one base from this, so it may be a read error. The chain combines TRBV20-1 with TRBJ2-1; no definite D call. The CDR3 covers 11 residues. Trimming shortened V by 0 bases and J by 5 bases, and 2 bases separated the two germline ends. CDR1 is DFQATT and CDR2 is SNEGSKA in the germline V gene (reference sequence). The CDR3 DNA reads TGCAGTGCTAGAGAGGACAATGAGCAGTTCTTC. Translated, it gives CSAREDNEQFF.

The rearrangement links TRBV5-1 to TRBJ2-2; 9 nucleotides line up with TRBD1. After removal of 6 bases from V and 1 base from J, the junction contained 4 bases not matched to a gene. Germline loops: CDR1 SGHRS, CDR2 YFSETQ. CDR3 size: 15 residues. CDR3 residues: CASTSGQGNTGELFF. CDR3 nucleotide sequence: TGCGCCAGCACCTCGGGACAGGGGAACACCGGGGAGCTGTTTTTT. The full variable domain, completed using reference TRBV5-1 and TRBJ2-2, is KAGVTQTPRYLIKTRGQQVTLSCSPISGHRSVSWYQQTPGQGLQFLFEYFSETQRNKGNFPGRFSGRQFSNSRSEMNVSTLELGDSALYLCASTSGQGNTGELFFGEGSRLTVL.

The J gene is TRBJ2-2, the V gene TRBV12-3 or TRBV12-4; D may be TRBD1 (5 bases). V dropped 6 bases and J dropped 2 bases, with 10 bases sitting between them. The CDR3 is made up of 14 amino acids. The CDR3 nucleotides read TGTGCCAGCAGACAGGACGGAAACACCGGGGAGCTGTTTTTT. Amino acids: CASRQDGNTGELFF.

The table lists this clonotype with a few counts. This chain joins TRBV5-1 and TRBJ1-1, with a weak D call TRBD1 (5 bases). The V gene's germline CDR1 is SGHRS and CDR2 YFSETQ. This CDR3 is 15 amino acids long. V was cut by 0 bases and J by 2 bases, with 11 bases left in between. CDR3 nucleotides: TGCGCCAGCAGCTTGGACAGAGGGGCTAACACTGAAGCTTTCTTT. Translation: CASSLDRGANTEAFF.

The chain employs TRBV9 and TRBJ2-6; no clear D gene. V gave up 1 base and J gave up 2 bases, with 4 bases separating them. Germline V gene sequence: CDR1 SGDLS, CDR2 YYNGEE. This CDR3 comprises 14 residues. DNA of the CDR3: TGTGCCAGCAGCGTATTAGCTGGGGCCAACGTCCTGACTTTC. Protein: CASSVLAGANVLTF.

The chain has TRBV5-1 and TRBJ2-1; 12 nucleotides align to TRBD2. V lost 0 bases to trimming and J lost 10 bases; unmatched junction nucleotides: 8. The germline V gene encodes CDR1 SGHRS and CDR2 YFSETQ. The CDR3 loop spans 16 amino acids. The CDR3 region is CASSLDLLAGGREQFF. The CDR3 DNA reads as TGCGCCAGCAGCTTGGATTTACTAGCGGGGGGTCGGGAGCAGTTCTTC.

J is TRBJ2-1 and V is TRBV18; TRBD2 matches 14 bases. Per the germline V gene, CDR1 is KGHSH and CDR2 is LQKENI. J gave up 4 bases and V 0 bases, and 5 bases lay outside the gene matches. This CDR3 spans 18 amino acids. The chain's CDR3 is CASSPPNRLAGGYNEQFF. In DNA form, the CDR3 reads TGTGCCAGCTCACCACCGAATCGACTAGCGGGAGGGTACAATGAGCAGTTCTTC.

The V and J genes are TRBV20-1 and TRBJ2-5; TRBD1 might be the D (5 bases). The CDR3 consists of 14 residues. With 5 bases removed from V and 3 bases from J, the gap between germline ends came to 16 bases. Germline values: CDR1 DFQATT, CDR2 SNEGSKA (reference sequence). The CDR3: CSALRPVGEETQYF. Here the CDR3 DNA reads TGCAGTGCTCTCAGGCCGGTAGGGGAAGAGACCCAGTACTTC.

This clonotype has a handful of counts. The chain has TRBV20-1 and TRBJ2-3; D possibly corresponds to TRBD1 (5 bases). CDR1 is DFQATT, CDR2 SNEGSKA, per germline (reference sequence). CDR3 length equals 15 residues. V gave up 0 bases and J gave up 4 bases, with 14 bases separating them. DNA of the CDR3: TGCAGTGCTAGAGATTTCAGGGTCCTCGCAGATACGCAGTATTTT. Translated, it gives CSARDFRVLADTQYF.

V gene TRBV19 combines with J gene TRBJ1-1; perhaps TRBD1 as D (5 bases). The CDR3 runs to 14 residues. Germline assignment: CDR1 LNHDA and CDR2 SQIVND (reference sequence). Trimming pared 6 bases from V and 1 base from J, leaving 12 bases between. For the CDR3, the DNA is TGTGCCAGTAGCCGGGACGGATCGAACACTGAAGCTTTCTTT. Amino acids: CASSRDGSNTEAFF.

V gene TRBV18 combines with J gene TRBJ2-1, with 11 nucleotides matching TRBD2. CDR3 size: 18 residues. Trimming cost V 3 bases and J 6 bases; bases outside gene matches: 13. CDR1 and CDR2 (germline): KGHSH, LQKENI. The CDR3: CASSPTFIAGGALNEQFF. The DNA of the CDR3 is TGTGCCAGCTCACCGACGTTTATAGCGGGGGGGGCCCTCAATGAGCAGTTCTTC.

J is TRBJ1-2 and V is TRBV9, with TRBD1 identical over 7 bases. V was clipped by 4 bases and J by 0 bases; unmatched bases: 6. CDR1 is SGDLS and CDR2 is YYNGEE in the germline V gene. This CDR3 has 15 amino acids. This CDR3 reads CASSLGTAANYGYTF. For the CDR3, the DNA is TGTGCCAGCAGCCTAGGGACAGCAGCTAACTATGGCTACACCTTC. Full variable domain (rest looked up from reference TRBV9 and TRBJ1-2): DSGVTQTPKHLITATGQRVTLRCSPRSGDLSVYWYQQSLDQGLQFLIQYYNGEERAKGNILERFSAQQFPDLHSELNLSSLELGDSALYFCASSLGTAANYGYTFGSGTRLTVV.

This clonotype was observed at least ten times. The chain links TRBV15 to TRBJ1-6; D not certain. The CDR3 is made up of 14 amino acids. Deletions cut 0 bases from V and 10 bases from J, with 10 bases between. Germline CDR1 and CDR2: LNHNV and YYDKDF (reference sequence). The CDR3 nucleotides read TGTGCCACCAGCAGAGAAACTGGGTACTCACCCCTCCACTTT. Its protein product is CATSRETGYSPLHF. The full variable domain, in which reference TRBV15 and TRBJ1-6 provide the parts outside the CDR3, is DAMVIQNPRYQVTQFGKPVTLSCSQTLNHNVMYWYQQKSSQAPKLLFHYYDKDFNNEADTPDNFQSRRPNTSFCFLDIRSPGLGDTAMYLCATSRETGYSPLHFGNGTRLTVT.

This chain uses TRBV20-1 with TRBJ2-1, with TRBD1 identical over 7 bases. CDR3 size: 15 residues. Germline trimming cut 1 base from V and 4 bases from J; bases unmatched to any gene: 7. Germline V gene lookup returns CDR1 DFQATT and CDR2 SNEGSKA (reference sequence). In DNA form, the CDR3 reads TGCAGTGCTAGAGTGCCAAAGACAGGGTACAATGAGCAGTTCTTC. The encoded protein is CSARVPKTGYNEQFF.

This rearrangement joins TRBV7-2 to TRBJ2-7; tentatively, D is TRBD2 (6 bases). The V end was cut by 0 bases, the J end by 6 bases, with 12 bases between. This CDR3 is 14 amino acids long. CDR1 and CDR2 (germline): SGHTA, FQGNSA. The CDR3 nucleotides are TGTGCCAGCAGCTTAGCGGGAGGATATTCCGAGCAGTACTTC. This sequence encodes CASSLAGGYSEQYF.

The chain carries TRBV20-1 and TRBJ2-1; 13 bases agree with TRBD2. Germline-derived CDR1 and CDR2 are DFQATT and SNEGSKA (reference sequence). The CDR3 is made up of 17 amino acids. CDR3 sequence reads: CRQGGLAGERSYNEQFF. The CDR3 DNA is TGCAGGCAGGGTGGACTAGCGGGAGAAAGGTCCTACAATGAGCAGTTCTTC.

The CDR3: CASSFSRDNTQYF. CDR3 sequence (DNA): TGTGCCAGCAGTTTTTCCAGGGACAATACGCAGTATTTT. V and J are TRBV12-3 or TRBV12-4 and TRBJ2-3; D might be TRBD1 (6 bases). The V gene lost 3 bases and the J gene lost 7 bases, with 11 bases spanning the gap. This CDR3 has 13 residues.

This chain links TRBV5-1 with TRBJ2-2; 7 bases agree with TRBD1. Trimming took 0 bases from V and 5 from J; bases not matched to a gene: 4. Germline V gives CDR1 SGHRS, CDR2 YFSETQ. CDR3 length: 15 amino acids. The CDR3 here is CASSLGQGLTGELFF. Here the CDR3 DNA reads TGCGCCAGCAGCTTGGGACAGGGTTTGACCGGGGAGCTGTTTTTT. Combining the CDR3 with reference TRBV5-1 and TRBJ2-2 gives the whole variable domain KAGVTQTPRYLIKTRGQQVTLSCSPISGHRSVSWYQQTPGQGLQFLFEYFSETQRNKGNFPGRFSGRQFSNSRSEMNVSTLELGDSALYLCASSLGQGLTGELFFGEGSRLTVL.